The sequence of this T cell receptor beta chain was determined in a study of T cell responses to AZD1222 COVID-19 vaccine. The CDR3 consists of 14 residues. Germline CDR1 SQVTM, CDR2 ANQGSEA. V was shortened by 4 bases and J by 0 bases, with 12 bases between the two germline ends. This clone came up once. Assay used: immunoSEQ multiplex PCR; TCRdb lists only in-frame clones, some missing. Of about 120,000 clones listed, around 89% are singletons. Sequenced here: peripheral blood, sampled on day 0 of MenACWY control vaccination. This rearrangement joins TRBV29-1 to TRBJ1-1; tentatively, D is TRBD1 (6 bases). The sequence was obtained from an adult in good health. The CDR3 spells CSVVGARMNTEAFF. The CDR3 DNA reads as TGCAGCGTTGTGGGGGCCCGTATGAACACTGAAGCTTTCTTT.